The 22 T cell receptor beta chains below were found in one sample sequenced in a study of cytomegalovirus exposure and HLA in healthy donors. PCR involved 60 Vbeta and 13 Jbeta primers. Measured with immunoSEQ multiplex PCR; TCRdb has only the in-frame clones, and not every one. The sample holds approximately 110,000 clones; approximately 73% are singletons and the top ten take more than 4.5%. Material for sequencing was PBMCs. The receptors originated from a man between 60 and 70 years old in good health and CMV-seropositive.

The chain has TRBV27 and TRBJ1-1; no reliable D call. V dropped 2 bases and J dropped 9 bases, with 13 bases sitting between them. This CDR3 region has 13 residues. Germline V gene sequence: CDR1 MNHEY, CDR2 SMNVEV (reference sequence). CDR3 nucleotide sequence: TGTGCCAGCAGTTTAGGGTCGGGAGGCAAAGCTTTCTTT. Encoded protein: CASSLGSGGKAFF.

This chain links TRBV5-8 with TRBJ2-3, with D perhaps matching TRBD2 (6 bases). V gave up 5 bases and J gave up 1 base, with 8 bases separating them. This CDR3 region has 13 residues. Germline V gene data show CDR1 as SGHTS and CDR2 as YDEGEE. CDR3 sequence (DNA): TGTGCCAGCAGATGGGGGGGCACAGATACGCAGTATTTT. Protein product: CASRWGGTDTQYF.

V is TRBV2 and J is TRBJ1-2; TRBD1 aligns across 7 bases. The CDR3 sequence is 12 residues long. The V gene end was trimmed by 4 bases and the J gene end by 8 bases; junction bases not matched to a gene: 4. CDR1 and CDR2 (germline): SNHLY, FYNNEI. The chain's CDR3 is CASSVGRGGYTF. The CDR3 coding sequence is TGTGCCAGCAGTGTAGGCAGGGGGGGCTACACCTTC.

The chain uses TRBV9 and TRBJ2-3, with 7 bases fitting TRBD2. This CDR3 spans 16 amino acids. The germline CDR1 and CDR2 sequences are SGDLS and YYNGEE. J lost 1 base, V lost 4 bases, and 9 bases had no gene match. The CDR3 here is CASSPGELAGTDTQYF. The CDR3 DNA is TGTGCCAGCAGCCCAGGTGAGCTAGCGGGCACAGATACGCAGTATTTT.

This clone was observed a few times. The V gene is TRBV29-1, the J gene TRBJ1-1; D is undetermined. Germline lookup yields CDR1 SQVTM and CDR2 ANQGSEA. The ends were cut back, 7 bases at V and 1 base at J, with 10 bases in the middle. The CDR3 has 12 residues. The CDR3 spells CSGAQRNTEAFF. CDR3 in DNA: TGCAGCGGAGCGCAGAGGAACACTGAAGCTTTCTTT.

This chain connects TRBV5-4 to TRBJ2-7, with D uncertain. The CDR3 spans 14 residues. Per germline, CDR1 SGHNT and CDR2 YYREEE (reference sequence). The germline V and J ends were trimmed by 2 bases and 4 bases, with 13 bases remaining between them. The chain's CDR3 is CASSLGGGIYEQYF. CDR3 in DNA: TGTGCCAGCAGCTTAGGCGGCGGAATTTACGAGCAGTACTTC.

The rearrangement uses TRBV19 and TRBJ1-6; a possible D gene is TRBD1 (6 bases). This CDR3 contains 14 residues. Trimming took off 5 bases at V and 6 bases at J, with 11 bases between the two ends. The germline CDR1 and CDR2 sequences are LNHDA and SQIVND (reference sequence). CDR3 sequence: CASSEGGPNSPLHF. As DNA, the CDR3 is TGTGCCAGTAGTGAGGGGGGGCCTAATTCACCCCTCCACTTT.

This clone has a handful of counts. The chain carries TRBV28 and TRBJ2-2, with D perhaps matching TRBD1 (6 bases). CDR1 and CDR2 (germline): MDHEN, SYDVKM. The CDR3 loop spans 15 amino acids. Deletions cut 3 bases from V and 0 bases from J, with 8 bases between. Written as DNA, the CDR3 is TGTGCCAGCAGTTTTGACAGGACGAACACCGGGGAGCTGTTTTTT. Amino acid sequence: CASSFDRTNTGELFF. The whole variable domain, filled in from reference TRBV28 and TRBJ2-2, reads DVKVTQSSRYLVKRTGEKVFLECVQDMDHENMFWYRQDPGLGLRLIYFSYDVKMKEKGDIPEGYSVSREKKERFSLILESASTNQTSMYLCASSFDRTNTGELFFGEGSRLTVL.

This chain links TRBV19 with TRBJ2-7, with 8 bases lining up with TRBD1. The germline gives CDR1 LNHDA, CDR2 SQIVND (reference sequence). With 8 bases clipped from V and 2 bases from J, the junction kept 17 bases outside the gene matches. The CDR3 spans 17 residues. The CDR3 coding sequence is TGTGCCAGTCCATTGATTAGAGGACAGGGTCACCCCTACGAGCAGTACTTC. It specifies CASPLIRGQGHPYEQYF.

The rearrangement joins TRBV5-1 to TRBJ2-3; 8 nucleotides match TRBD2. Trimming cost V 6 bases and J 1 base; bases outside gene matches: 4. This CDR3 is 14 amino acids long. Germline CDR1 and CDR2: SGHRS and YFSETQ. This CDR3 reads CASTLLAGTDTQYF. CDR3 coding DNA: TGCGCCAGCACCCTACTAGCGGGCACAGATACGCAGTATTTT.

DNA for the CDR3: TGTGCCAGTAGTAGGCAGGATCTCTATGGCTACACCTTC. Translation gives CASSRQDLYGYTF. The genes are TRBV19 and TRBJ1-2; D remains unclear. Germline values: CDR1 LNHDA, CDR2 SQIVND (reference sequence). This CDR3 region has 13 residues. Trimming cost V 4 bases and J 4 bases, with 10 bases left between them. The full variable domain, rest sourced from reference TRBV19 and TRBJ1-2, is DGGITQSPKYLFRKEGQNVTLSCEQNLNHDAMYWYRQDPGQGLRLIYYSQIVNDFQKGDIAEGYSVSREKKESFPLTVTSAQKNPTAFYLCASSRQDLYGYTFGSGTRLTVV.

The table lists this clone with a few counts. The rearrangement links TRBV30 to TRBJ1-5; D ambiguous. This CDR3 contains 10 residues. V lost 3 bases, J lost 9 bases, and 6 bases lay in between. The V gene's germline CDR1 is GTSNPN and CDR2 SVGIG (reference sequence). CDR3 sequence (DNA): TGTGCCTGGAGGGAGAGGCCCCAGCATTTT. Protein sequence: CAWRERPQHF. Drawing the rest from reference TRBV30 and TRBJ1-5, the complete variable domain is SQTIHQWPATLVQPVGSPLSLECTVEGTSNPNLYWYRQAAGRGLQLLFYSVGIGQISSEVPQNLSASRPQDRQFILSSKKLLLSDSGFYLCAWRERPQHFGDGTRLSIL.

The chain links TRBV18 to TRBJ1-2; D is perhaps TRBD1 (6 bases). The germline V and J ends were trimmed by 3 bases and 4 bases, with 12 bases remaining between them. The CDR3 has 14 residues. Germline CDR1 KGHSH, CDR2 LQKENI. CDR3 DNA: TGTGCCAGCTCACCGACAGGCCCCTCCTATGGCTACACCTTC. As protein: CASSPTGPSYGYTF.

The rearrangement joins TRBV11-3 to TRBJ2-5; TRBD2 aligns across 9 bases. The germline CDR1 and CDR2 sequences are SGHNT and YENEEA. V was clipped by 1 base and J by 2 bases; unmatched bases: 2. This CDR3 spans 15 amino acids. In DNA, the CDR3 is TGTGCCAGCAGCTTAGTAGCGGGGGAACAAGAGACCCAGTACTTC. Translation: CASSLVAGEQETQYF.

This clone was observed a single time. The chain links TRBV5-1 to TRBJ1-2; 7 bases are shared with TRBD1. From germline, CDR1 is SGHRS and CDR2 YFSETQ. The ends lost 6 bases at V and 5 bases at J; junction bases unmatched: 13. There are 15 residues in the CDR3. DNA for the CDR3: TGCGCCAGCAACTCTATGACAGGGAAGGGGTATGGCTACACCTTC. Encoded protein: CASNSMTGKGYGYTF.

The CDR3 region is CASSQFDTRGETQYF. DNA for the CDR3: TGCGCCAGCAGCCAATTTGATACCCGGGGAGAGACCCAGTACTTC. The chain has TRBV4-1 and TRBJ2-5; D is possibly TRBD2 (5 bases). The CDR3 covers 15 residues. V gave up 2 bases and J gave up 4 bases, with 14 bases separating them. Germline V CDR1 and CDR2: MGHRA, YSYEKL.

The chain has TRBV28 and TRBJ1-2; the match to TRBD1 covers 7 bases. Germline values: CDR1 MDHEN, CDR2 SYDVKM. Trimming removed 5 bases from V and 6 bases from J; junction bases left unmatched: 6. The CDR3 totals 13 residues. CDR3 amino acids: CASSPVDRNGYTF. CDR3 DNA: TGTGCCAGCAGTCCCGTGGACAGGAATGGCTACACCTTC.

This chain joins TRBV9 and TRBJ1-1; D remains unclear. Trimming removed 4 bases at V and 1 base at J, with 11 bases between. CDR1 is SGDLS and CDR2 is YYNGEE in the germline V gene. This CDR3 is 14 amino acids long. The CDR3 sequence is CASSPSSKNTEAFF. DNA of the CDR3: TGTGCCAGCAGCCCCTCCTCTAAGAACACTGAAGCTTTCTTT.

This rearrangement joins TRBV5-6 to TRBJ2-1, with D perhaps matching TRBD2 (7 bases). The germline gives CDR1 SGHDT, CDR2 YYEEEE. This CDR3 is 14 amino acids long. V was cut by 1 base and J by 10 bases, with 15 bases left in between. CDR3 DNA: TGTGCCAGCAGCTTGTTAGGGGGGGCAGGAGAGCAGTTCTTC. Amino acids: CASSLLGGAGEQFF.

The rearrangement links TRBV12-5 to TRBJ1-2, with TRBD1 matching over 9 bases. After removal of 1 base from V and 4 bases from J, the junction contained 10 bases not matched to a gene. This CDR3 contains 17 residues. Germline values: CDR1 LGHNT, CDR2 FRNRAP. CDR3 in DNA: TGTGCTAGTGGTTTGGGATCCGGACAGGGGACCATCTATGGCTACACCTTC. It translates to CASGLGSGQGTIYGYTF.

As concerns this clone: Its ends do not fully match the called genes, so a read error is possible. This rearrangement joins TRBV7-7 to TRBJ2-5, with 8 nucleotides matching TRBD2. The CDR3 length is 16 residues. The germline gives CDR1 SSHAT, CDR2 FNYEAQ (reference sequence). The CDR3, as DNA: TGTGCTAGCAGCTCCCTCATCGGCGGGGGGCCCGAGACCCAGTACTTC. Its protein is CASSSLIGGGPETQYF.

This clone was detected a few times. This chain uses TRBV7-9 with TRBJ1-3; 8 bases align to TRBD1. This CDR3 has 17 residues. Germline CDR1 and CDR2: SEHNR and FQNEAQ (reference sequence). V shed 4 bases and J 4 bases; nucleotides not matched to a gene: 12. CDR3 sequence (DNA): TGTGCCAGCAGCTCCGGCTTACGACAGGGGTCCGGAAACACCATATATTTT. Its translation is CASSSGLRQGSGNTIYF.